Listed below are T cell receptor beta chains from one sample, sequenced in a study of metastatic and nonmetastatic thyroid tumors. TCRdb re-called the PCR reads via MiXCR. In the table there are tens of thousands of clones, roughly 26% of which are singletons. The sequenced material came from blood. Receptors originate from a female donor with papillary thyroid cancer or a benign thyroid nodule (not recorded which). Some clones in this sample may be carry-over from other donors' samples. CDR3s include the opening cysteine and the closing phenylalanine or tryptophan. Each record gives: V gene, CDR3 protein.

>TRBV2
CASSDRVSGNTIYF
>TRBV7-8
CASSLTVSANYGYTF
>TRBV20-1
CSASGWGGETEAFF
>TRBV5-1
CASSSPSEGPETQYF
>TRBV27
CASSYAPDRKAFF
>TRBV5-1
CASSTGGSGAWAFF
>TRBV20-1
CSAREGEDTQYF
>TRBV11-1
CASSLNSAGYTFF
>TRBV5-1
CASSFLQTSSYEQYF
>TRBV27
CASTPIQACLSYNEQFF
>TRBV28
CSSSLGRTGFGYTF
>TRBV19
CASSIGLGLPQETQYF
>TRBV27
CASSRLAVGPSTDTQYF
>TRBV20-1
CSAHGDRVNSPLHF
>TRBV28
CASSNRLAGDTGELFF
>TRBV11-2
CASSYRGTEAFF
>TRBV20-1
CSAGEASGTDTQYF
>TRBV27
CASSLSLYGYTGELFF
>TRBV5-1
CASSLEGTNNSPLHF
>TRBV20-1
CSARDDGTEETQYF
>TRBV6-1
CASSEEEGRGNSPLHF
>TRBV7-9
CASSLAGTGNTEAFF
>TRBV6-1
CASTDGRDNSPLHF
>TRBV5-6
CASSWRGNEQFF
>TRBV28
CASSFGWAVPLNTEAFF
>TRBV6-1
CASTGQLNTEAFF
>TRBV20-1
CSAGRVAASDTQYF
>TRBV6-1
CASIRDREGNSPLHF
>TRBV4-1
CASSQTGPNEKLFF
>TRBV18
CASSLNRGNQPQHF
>TRBV6-1
CASSHMTGGVTEAFF
>TRBV6-1
CASSEATGSGNSPLHF
>TRBV7-3
CASSSGPRDTIYF
>TRBV6-2/TRBV6-3
CASSTGTGVGRAGGYEQYF
>TRBV15
CATSGDRGSGANVLTF
>TRBV18
CASSPPGRANYGYTF
>TRBV28
CASSFVSAGELFF
>TRBV20-1
CSAYIARRETQYF
>TRBV3-1
CASSQAAWNEQFF
>TRBV28
CASSRPKGYDNEQFF
>TRBV29-1
CSVAGGLSGTGETQYF
>TRBV29-1
CSARTGNSPLHF
>TRBV19
CASSIDLIGPTISYEQYF
>TRBV30
CAWSATGNQPQHF
>TRBV27
CASRTTGTRLKYGYTF
>TRBV2
CASSGRRRDTEAFF
>TRBV5-4
CASANGGADNEQFF
>TRBV10-3
CAISGTRGNTEAFF
>TRBV11-2
CASSSDSRNSPLHF
>TRBV2
CASSVPGLAGGSNTGELFF
>TRBV28
CASGATRGINSPLHF
>TRBV6-1
CASSKTSGEVSELFF
>TRBV20-1
CSARFADIPFF
>TRBV28
CASRPRLDNEQFF